The clone carrying this T cell receptor beta chain was counted ten times or more. Antigen: not known. The time point is: persistent/refractory GD, antithyroid drugs over 5 years with positive TRAb. With RNA extracted from PBMCs as input, the TCR library was made. The sample originates from a study of regulatory T cells in long-lasting Graves disease. Study context: Positive TSH receptor antibodies alongside over 5 years of antithyroid drugs were what marked Graves' disease as persistent.

Deletions cut 0 bases from V and 5 bases from J, with 7 bases between. CDR1 KGHSH and CDR2 LQKENI come from the germline V gene. The CDR3 has 13 residues. Building the TCR beta libraries relied on iRepertoire HTBI primers, and CDR3 regions underwent Arm-PCR. TCRdb used MiXCR to reprocess the multiplex PCR reads, holding one entry per CDR3 protein. This sample carries 300,000 or so distinct CDR3 sequences, around 20% of them seen once, and the ten largest clones take roughly 27%. Whole-study results and caveats: There were preferences for TRBV28, TRBJ1-2 and TRBJ2-5 in persistent disease.

The genes are TRBV18 and TRBJ2-5; D is ambiguous. Sequenced material: peripheral blood mononuclear cells (PBMCs), taken when the disease was refractory, from a patient treated with antithyroid drugs. The receptor was isolated from a female donor with Graves disease. CDR3 amino acids: CASSPPGMETQYF. The CDR3 region has the DNA TGTGCCAGCTCACCACCTGGGATGGAGACCCAGTACTTC.